This is a list of T cell receptor beta chains from one sample in a study of blood T cell repertoires in COVID-19. Using immunoSEQ multiplex PCR, the repertoire was profiled, and TCRdb retains in-frame clones only, with some absent. Here the sample spans around 36,000 clones, approximately 88% being singletons. The material sequenced was peripheral blood. The receptors were gathered from a human donor in a cohort sampled during active COVID-19. Both conserved end residues are part of each CDR3. The D gene is left open where the match is weak. Clone size, where shown, is once, few, many, or a class for clones that have expanded.

J | V | size | D | DNA | CDR3
TRBJ2-7 | TRBV7-2 | NA | TRBD1 | TGTGCCAGCAGCTCACGACAGGGAAACTACGAGCAGTACTTC | CASSSRQGNYEQYF
TRBJ2-4 | TRBV7-9 | NA | NA | TGTGCCAGCAGCTCCACAGGAATTCTAGCCAAAAACATTCAGTACTTC | CASSSTGILAKNIQYF
TRBJ1-5 | TRBV12-3/TRBV12-4 | NA | NA | TGTGCCAGCAGTTTAGAAATAAATCAGCCCCAGCATTTT | CASSLEINQPQHF
TRBJ1-6 | TRBV7-9 | NA | NA | TGTGCCAGCAGCTCCCGGGACCAGGGGAGGGATTCACCCCTCCACTTT | CASSSRDQGRDSPLHF
TRBJ2-5 | TRBV6-2/TRBV6-3 | NA | NA | TGTGCCAGCAGCCTCGGGGGAATAGAGACCCAGTACTTC | CASSLGGIETQYF
TRBJ2-7 | TRBV3-1/TRBV3-2 | few | TRBD2 | TGTGCCAGCAGCCCTAGCGGGGGCTCCTACGAGCAGTACTTC | CASSPSGGSYEQYF
TRBJ2-7 | TRBV6-5 | once | TRBD1 | TGTGCCAGCAGCCCCCGGGACAGGGGGCTGGTCGAGCAGTACTTC | CASSPRDRGLVEQYF
TRBJ1-5 | TRBV19 | NA | TRBD1 | TGTGCCAGTAGTATAGTATTAAGGGGGCCTAGCAATCAGCCCCAGCATTTT | CASSIVLRGPSNQPQHF
TRBJ2-1 | TRBV29-1 | once | TRBD2 | TGCAGCGTACAAATAGCGGGAGGGCCCAATGAGCAGTTCTTC | CSVQIAGGPNEQFF
TRBJ2-1 | TRBV5-4 | NA | TRBD1 | TGTGCCAGCAGCTTCCGGGACAGGGGGGCCGATGAGCAGTTCTTC | CASSFRDRGADEQFF
TRBJ2-7 | TRBV2 | NA | TRBD1 | TGTGCCAGCAGTGGACAGGGTGGCTCCTACGAGCAGTACTTC | CASSGQGGSYEQYF
TRBJ1-2 | TRBV5-6 | NA | TRBD1 | TGTGCCAGCAGCTTGGTAGGGCAGGGGGCGAATGGCTACACCTTC | CASSLVGQGANGYTF
TRBJ1-1 | TRBV5-4 | NA | TRBD1 | TGTGCCAGCAGCAAGACAGGGGACACTGAAGCTTTCTTT | CASSKTGDTEAFF
TRBJ1-2 | TRBV28 | NA | TRBD1 | TGTGCCAGCAGTCTACAGGGGGCGGGTGGCTACACCTTC | CASSLQGAGGYTF
TRBJ2-7 | TRBV9 | NA | TRBD1 | TGTGCCAGCAGCGGACCGGGACAGGGGGTCAACGAGCAGTACTTC | CASSGPGQGVNEQYF
TRBJ2-7 | TRBV5-1 | NA | TRBD1 | TGCGCCAGCAGCCCGACAGGGGGCAAAATCTACGAGCAGTACTTC | CASSPTGGKIYEQYF
TRBJ2-6 | TRBV19 | NA | NA | TGTGCCAGTAGTACAACCTGGACAGTCTCTGGGGCCAACGTCCTGACTTTC | CASSTTWTVSGANVLTF
TRBJ2-7 | TRBV28 | NA | NA | TGTGCCAGCAGTTTACTGTACGAGCAGTACTTC | CASSLLYEQYF
TRBJ2-7 | TRBV10-1 | NA | TRBD1 | TGCGCCAGCAGTAGTCGGGACAGGGGGCTGTACGAGCAGTACTTC | CASSSRDRGLYEQYF
TRBJ2-5 | TRBV29-1 | NA | TRBD2 | TGCAGCGTGGGCCGGACTAGCGGTTCAAGAACGGAGACCCAGTACTTC | CSVGRTSGSRTETQYF
TRBJ2-5 | TRBV19 | NA | TRBD1 | TGTGCCAGTAGTATGGTTGGGACAGGGTTCCAAGAGACCCAGTACTTC | CASSMVGTGFQETQYF
TRBJ2-5 | TRBV28 | once | NA | TGTGCCAGCCTATCAGGAATCCAAGAGACCCAGTACTTC | CASLSGIQETQYF
TRBJ1-1 | TRBV27 | NA | TRBD1 | TGTGCCAGCAGTAGAAGACAGGGGGACACTGAAGCTTTCTTT | CASSRRQGDTEAFF
TRBJ2-2 | TRBV2 | NA | TRBD2 | TGTGCCAGCACTGGAGGTCTAACTAGCGGGTTAAGTATCACCGGGGAGCTGTTTTTT | CASTGGLTSGLSITGELFF
TRBJ1-6 | TRBV2 | NA | NA | TGTGCCAGCAGTGAAGCGCGAGGAGGCAATTCACCCCTCCACTTT | CASSEARGGNSPLHF
TRBJ1-6 | TRBV3-1/TRBV3-2 | NA | NA | TGTGCCAGCAGCCAAGAAGGCAGGGGTGTATCACCCCTCCACTTT | CASSQEGRGVSPLHF
TRBJ2-3 | TRBV27 | once | NA | TGTGCCAGCAGATCCCTCGGGGGGCAGTATTTT | CASRSLGGQYF
TRBJ2-7 | TRBV19 | NA | NA | TGTGCCAGTAGTACCCTTCTTGGCGCGGGTCGGCACTTC | CASSTLLGAGRHF
TRBJ2-7 | TRBV11-2 | NA | TRBD2 | TGTGCCAGCAGCTTAGTGTCCACTAGCGGGAGGTCCTACGAGCAGTACTTC | CASSLVSTSGRSYEQYF
TRBJ1-1 | TRBV10-3 | NA | NA | TGTGCCATCAGTGAATCTCAAGAGTTGACTGAAGCTTTCTTT | CAISESQELTEAFF
TRBJ1-1 | TRBV10-3 | NA | NA | TGTGCCATCAGGGGTCAGGGCGGGAACACTGAAGCTTTCTTT | CAIRGQGGNTEAFF
TRBJ1-5 | TRBV27 | NA | NA | TGTGCCAGCAAAATTCGGGCGGGGGATCAGCCCCAGCATTTT | CASKIRAGDQPQHF
TRBJ2-3 | TRBV7-2 | once | TRBD2 | TGTGCCAGCACTTCGGGACTAGTAACAGATACGCAGTATTTT | CASTSGLVTDTQYF
TRBJ1-4 | TRBV10-3 | once | NA | TGTGCCATCGCGGCAAGTAATGAAAAACTGTTTTTT | CAIAASNEKLFF
TRBJ2-2 | TRBV24-1 | NA | NA | TGTGCCACCAGTTCCTCGGGTAGGGAGCTGTTTTTT | CATSSSGRELFF
TRBJ1-2 | TRBV19 | NA | NA | TGTGCCAGTAGTATCCGCAGGGGCGGCTATGGCTACACCTTC | CASSIRRGGYGYTF
TRBJ2-1 | TRBV28 | once | NA | TGTGCCAGCAGTTTAGGGTCCGGCTACGGCGGTGAGCAGTTCTTC | CASSLGSGYGGEQFF
TRBJ2-7 | TRBV9 | few | TRBD2 | TGTGCCAGCAGCGCCACAGCGGGGTACGAGCAGTACTTC | CASSATAGYEQYF
TRBJ2-7 | TRBV6-2/TRBV6-3 | NA | TRBD2 | TGTGCCAGCCGCCGACTAGCGTCCTACGAGCAGTACTTC | CASRRLASYEQYF
TRBJ1-3 | TRBV4-1 | NA | TRBD1 | TGCGCCAGCAGCCCCAGACAGGGGTCCGGAAACACCATATATTTT | CASSPRQGSGNTIYF
TRBJ1-4 | TRBV7-9 | NA | TRBD1 | TGTGCCAGCAGCTCCCCGGGACAGTCTTATGAAAAACTGTTTTTT | CASSSPGQSYEKLFF
TRBJ2-3 | TRBV9 | NA | TRBD2 | TGTGCCAGCAGCGACGGGACTAGCGGGAGTCCTGGGGCAGATACGCAGTATTTT | CASSDGTSGSPGADTQYF
TRBJ1-1 | TRBV3-1/TRBV3-2 | NA | NA | TGTGCCAGCAGCCAACAGCTAACAGGGACTGAAGCTTTCTTT | CASSQQLTGTEAFF
TRBJ2-7 | TRBV28 | NA | NA | TGTGCCAGCAGTTTGGGCAGCTACGAGCAGTACTTC | CASSLGSYEQYF
TRBJ2-5 | TRBV28 | NA | TRBD1 | TGTGCCAGCAGTCCTCGGGACAGGTGGAAGGGGTCCCAGTACTTC | CASSPRDRWKGSQYF
TRBJ2-5 | TRBV5-1 | NA | TRBD2 | TGCGCCAGCAGCTGGCGCGGGACTAGCGGCGAGACCCAGTACTTC | CASSWRGTSGETQYF
TRBJ2-7 | TRBV28 | NA | TRBD1 | TGTGCCAGCAGTTCCGGACAGGGGGTCTACGAGCAGTACTTC | CASSSGQGVYEQYF
TRBJ1-2 | TRBV27 | NA | NA | TGTGCCAGCAGTTTCCTTACTACTATGGGCTACACCTTC | CASSFLTTMGYTF
TRBJ1-1 | TRBV6-5 | NA | NA | TGTGCCAGCAGTTACTCACCGAGGAACACTGAAGCTTTCTTT | CASSYSPRNTEAFF
TRBJ1-2 | TRBV6-2/TRBV6-3 | NA | NA | TGTGCCAGCAGTTACGGGGCGGCAGGGGTCCGTCAAGGCTACACCTTC | CASSYGAAGVRQGYTF
TRBJ2-7 | TRBV28 | NA | NA | TGTGCCAGCAGTCGTCCCGGGACATACTACGAGCAGTACTTC | CASSRPGTYYEQYF
TRBJ2-7 | TRBV28 | NA | TRBD1 | TGTGCCAGCAGTCCTGACAGGGAGTACGAGCAGTACTTC | CASSPDREYEQYF
TRBJ1-6 | TRBV9 | NA | NA | TGTGCCAGCAGCGTAGGGGCAGTCAATAATTCACCCCTCCACTTT | CASSVGAVNNSPLHF
TRBJ1-5 | TRBV6-2/TRBV6-3 | NA | NA | TGTGCCAGCAGCCCACTCAGGGATAACAGCAATCAGCCCCAGCATTTT | CASSPLRDNSNQPQHF
TRBJ2-7 | TRBV10-1 | NA | NA | TGCGCCAGCAGTGAGTCAGGGGCCCACGAGCAGTACTTC | CASSESGAHEQYF
TRBJ1-1 | TRBV28 | NA | NA | TGTGCCAGCGAGGACGGGACACCGAACACTGAAGCTTTCTTT | CASEDGTPNTEAFF
TRBJ2-7 | TRBV28 | NA | NA | TGTGCCAGCGGATCCGGACTCCCCGAGCAGTACTTC | CASGSGLPEQYF